The rows below give T cell receptor beta chains drawn from one sample of a study of cytomegalovirus exposure and HLA in healthy donors. TCRdb's table, derived via immunoSEQ multiplex PCR, lists solely in-frame clones and lacks some. Of about 31,000 clones listed, 65% were seen once; the top ten hold about a fifth. Sequenced sample: PBMCs. These receptors all stem from a man aged 50-59 years in good health and CMV-seropositive. CDR3s include the opening cysteine and the closing phenylalanine or tryptophan. D genes are given only for firm matches. Where a row states a size, it is once, few, many or the class of an expanded clone; other rows omit it.

v_gene	d_gene	abundance	j_gene	CDR3nt	CDR3aa
TRBV11-2	TRBD1	.	TRBJ1-5	TGTGCCAGCAGCTCAGGGGGACCTGGTAGCAATCAGCCCCAGCATTTT	CASSSGGPGSNQPQHF
TRBV29-1	.	once	TRBJ2-1	TGCAGCGTTGAGGACAGAAACTACAATGAGCAGTTCTTC	CSVEDRNYNEQFF
TRBV4-2	TRBD2	.	TRBJ2-1	TGTGCCAGCAGCCAGAGGACTAGCGGCTCCTACAATGAGCAGTTCTTC	CASSQRTSGSYNEQFF
TRBV15	.	.	TRBJ2-1	TGTGCCACCAGCAGAGCGGAGGGACCCAATGAGCAGTTCTTC	CATSRAEGPNEQFF
TRBV4-2	.	few	TRBJ2-3	TGTGCCAGCAGCCAACATGGACAGACAGATACGCAGTATTTT	CASSQHGQTDTQYF
TRBV10-3	.	.	TRBJ1-5	TGTGCCATCAGTGAGGCAGGGGCTGAGGGGAGCAATCAGCCCCAGCATTTT	CAISEAGAEGSNQPQHF
TRBV28	TRBD1	.	TRBJ2-6	TGTGCCAGCAGTCGAACGACCGGGACAGGCTACTCTGGGGCCAACGTCCTGACTTTC	CASSRTTGTGYSGANVLTF
TRBV5-1	TRBD2	.	TRBJ2-5	TGCGCCAGCAGCTTGCGACTAGCGGGGGAAGAGACCCAGTACTTC	CASSLRLAGEETQYF
TRBV5-1	.	.	TRBJ2-1	TGCGCCAGCAGCTTGAGGAGTTTAAGTGAGTACGGTGAGCAGTTCTTC	CASSLRSLSEYGEQFF
TRBV4-2	TRBD2	.	TRBJ2-5	TGTGCCAGCAGACTACAGGGGCCTAGCGGGAGGGGGGTTGGAGAGACCCAGTACTTC	CASRLQGPSGRGVGETQYF
TRBV5-4	.	.	TRBJ2-7	TGTGCCAGCAGCCGAGGCGGTCTCTACGAGCAGTACTTC	CASSRGGLYEQYF
TRBV14	TRBD1	.	TRBJ1-5	TGTGCCAGCAGCCGCTCAGGCAGGGGGCATCAGCCCCAGCATTTT	CASSRSGRGHQPQHF
TRBV9	.	.	TRBJ2-2	TGTGCCAGCAATCGGAACACCGGGGAGCTGTTTTTT	CASNRNTGELFF
TRBV6-6	.	once	TRBJ2-6	TGTGCCAGCAGTCGGAGGGTGATCTCTGGGGCCAACGTCCTGACTTTC	CASSRRVISGANVLTF
TRBV14	TRBD2	few	TRBJ2-7	TGTGCCAGCAGCCATTTAGCGGGGTCGTCCTACGAGCAGTACTTC	CASSHLAGSSYEQYF
TRBV29-1	.	.	TRBJ2-2	TGCAGTGGGGGCGGCGGGACCGGGGAGCTGTTTTTT	CSGGGGTGELFF
TRBV30	TRBD1	once	TRBJ1-2	TGTGCCTGGTGGGACAGGGCAAAGGATGGCTACACCTTC	CAWWDRAKDGYTF
TRBV2	.	once	TRBJ1-6	TGTGCCAGCAGTGACTACTTCACTAATTCACCCCTCCACTTT	CASSDYFTNSPLHF
TRBV2	TRBD1	.	TRBJ2-5	TGTGCCAGCAGCCGGACAGGGGGTTACGAGACCCAGTACTTC	CASSRTGGYETQYF
TRBV4-1	.	.	TRBJ2-5	TGCGCCAGCAGCCAAGATCTTTCCTTTCTTGAGACCCAGTACTTC	CASSQDLSFLETQYF
TRBV6-5	.	.	TRBJ1-6	TGTGCCAGCAGTTTGGACAGTATGGCCGCACCCCTCCACTTT	CASSLDSMAAPLHF
TRBV5-6	TRBD1	.	TRBJ1-2	TGTGCCAGCAGCTTCCAGGACAGGTATGGAGGCTACACCTTC	CASSFQDRYGGYTF
TRBV4-1	TRBD2	.	TRBJ2-7	TGCGCCAGCAGCCAAGCAACTAGCGGACCCTCCTACGAGCAGTACTTC	CASSQATSGPSYEQYF
TRBV7-8	TRBD1	.	TRBJ1-2	TGTGCCAGCAGCTTAGATCGTACAGGGGTTGGCTACACCTTC	CASSLDRTGVGYTF
TRBV4-1	.	.	TRBJ1-6	TGCGCCAGCAGCCAAGGTCTGGCTTCCGGGGGTTCACCCCTCCACTTT	CASSQGLASGGSPLHF
TRBV9	.	.	TRBJ1-5	TGTGCCAGCAGCGAGGCGGGTTTGGAGCCCCAGCATTTT	CASSEAGLEPQHF
TRBV4-3	TRBD1	few	TRBJ1-5	TGCGCCAGCAGCCAGACAGGGGAGAGCAATCAGCCCCAGCATTTT	CASSQTGESNQPQHF
TRBV7-8	.	few	TRBJ2-7	TGTGCCAGCACCCAACTAACCGCGGAGCAGTACTTC	CASTQLTAEQYF
TRBV4-2	TRBD1	.	TRBJ1-2	TGTGCCAGCAGCCAAGTGGGACAGCCAACGGGTGGCTACACCTTC	CASSQVGQPTGGYTF
TRBV19	.	.	TRBJ1-1	TGTGCCAGTAGGCTCAGGGCCCCGAACACTGAAGCTTTCTTT	CASRLRAPNTEAFF
TRBV5-1	TRBD1	.	TRBJ2-7	TGCGCCAGCAGCTACGGGGACAGCTCCTACGAGCAGTACTTC	CASSYGDSSYEQYF
TRBV9	TRBD1	once	TRBJ1-6	TGTGCCAGCAGCGTTACAGGGGTCAATAATTCACCCCTCCACTTT	CASSVTGVNNSPLHF
TRBV30	TRBD2	.	TRBJ2-7	TGTGCCTGGAGTGAGACTAGCGGGACGGAGCAGTACTTC	CAWSETSGTEQYF
TRBV6-5	.	.	TRBJ2-1	TGTGCCAGCGCGGCCGCGGAGCCTTCCGAGCAGTTCTTC	CASAAAEPSEQFF
TRBV7-8	TRBD1	.	TRBJ2-7	TGTGCCAGCAGCCTACGGACAGGGGTTAACTACGAGCAGTACTTC	CASSLRTGVNYEQYF
TRBV30	TRBD2	.	TRBJ2-3	TGTGCCTGGAGTGTAAAGTTTAGCGGGGGCGCCACTATATACACAAATACGCAGTATTTT	CAWSVKFSGGATIYTNTQYF